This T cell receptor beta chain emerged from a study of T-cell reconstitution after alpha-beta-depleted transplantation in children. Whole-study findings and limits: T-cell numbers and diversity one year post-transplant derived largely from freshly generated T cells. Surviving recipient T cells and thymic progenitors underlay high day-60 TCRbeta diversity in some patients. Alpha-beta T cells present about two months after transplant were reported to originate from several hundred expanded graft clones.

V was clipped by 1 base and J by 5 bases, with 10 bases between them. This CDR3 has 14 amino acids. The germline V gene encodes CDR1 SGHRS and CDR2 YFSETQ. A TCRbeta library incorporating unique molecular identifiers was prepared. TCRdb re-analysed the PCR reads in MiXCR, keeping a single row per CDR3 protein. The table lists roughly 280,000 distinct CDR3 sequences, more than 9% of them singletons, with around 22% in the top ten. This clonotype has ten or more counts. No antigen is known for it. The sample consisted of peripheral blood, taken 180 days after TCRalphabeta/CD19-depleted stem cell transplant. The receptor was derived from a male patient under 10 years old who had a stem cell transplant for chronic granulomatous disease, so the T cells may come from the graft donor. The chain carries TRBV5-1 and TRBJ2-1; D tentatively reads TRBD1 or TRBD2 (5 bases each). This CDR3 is CASSLSGPHNEQFF. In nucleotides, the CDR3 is TGCGCCAGCAGCTTGTCGGGGCCCCACAATGAGCAGTTCTTC.